This TCR beta chain emerged from a study of cytomegalovirus exposure and HLA in healthy donors. Study information: The 120 or so validation repertoires were reported in a later analysis to have been generated on the same platform as the 666 first-cohort repertoires.

The protocol was immunoSEQ multiplex PCR, while the TCRdb copy is restricted to in-frame clones and leaves out a portion. This table holds tens of thousands of clones, 90% to 95% found once. CDR3 length: 14 residues. Germline CDR1 reads MNHNY; CDR2 reads SVGAGI (reference sequence). Trimming shortened V by 6 bases and J by 0 bases, and 9 bases separated the two germline ends. The sequence was collected from a woman aged 30 to 39 in good health and CMV-seropositive. The material sequenced was PBMCs. V usage is TRBV6-6 and J usage is TRBJ1-5; D unresolved. Written as DNA, the CDR3 is TGTGCCAGCAGGGGCACCTATAGCAATCAGCCCCAGCATTTT. It is translated as CASRGTYSNQPQHF.